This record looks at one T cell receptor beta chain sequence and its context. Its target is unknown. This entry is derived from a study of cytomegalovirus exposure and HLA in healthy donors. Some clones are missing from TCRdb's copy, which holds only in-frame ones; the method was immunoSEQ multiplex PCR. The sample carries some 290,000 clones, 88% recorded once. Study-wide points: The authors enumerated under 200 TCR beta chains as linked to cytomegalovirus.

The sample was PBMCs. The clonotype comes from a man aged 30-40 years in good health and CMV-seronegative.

CDR3 in amino acids: CASSEFQVGYTF. The CDR3 DNA follows: TGTGCCAGCAGTGAATTTCAGGTCGGCTACACCTTC. The chain couples TRBV2 to TRBJ1-2, with D unresolved. This CDR3 region has 12 residues. CDR1 and CDR2 (germline): SNHLY, FYNNEI. V was clipped by 2 bases and J by 8 bases, with 9 bases between them.